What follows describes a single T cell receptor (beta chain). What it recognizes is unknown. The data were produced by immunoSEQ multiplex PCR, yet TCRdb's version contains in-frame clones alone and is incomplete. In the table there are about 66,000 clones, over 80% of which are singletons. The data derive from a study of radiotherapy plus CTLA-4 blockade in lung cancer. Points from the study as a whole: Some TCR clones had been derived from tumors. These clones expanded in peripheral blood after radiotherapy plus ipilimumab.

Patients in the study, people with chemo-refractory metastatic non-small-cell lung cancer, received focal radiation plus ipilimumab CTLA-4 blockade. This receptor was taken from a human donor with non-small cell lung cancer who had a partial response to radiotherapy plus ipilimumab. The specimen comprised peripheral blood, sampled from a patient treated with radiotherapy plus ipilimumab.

The CDR3 sequence is CASSSPLGAHNEQFF. As DNA, the CDR3 is TGCGCCAGCAGCTCTCCCCTTGGGGCGCACAATGAGCAGTTCTTC. The V and J genes are TRBV5-1 and TRBJ2-1; D possibly corresponds to TRBD1 (5 bases). This CDR3 is 15 amino acids long. V lost 3 bases to trimming and J lost 5 bases, with 15 bases between them. CDR1 and CDR2 (germline): SGHRS, YFSETQ.